The next 5 T cell receptor beta chains were all read from a single sample in a study of identical twins (TCRdb year 2016). Libraries were made using 5' RACE. Data came from an Illumina HiSeq 2000. TCRdb itself trimmed the public reads at Q25 with fastp, ran MiXCR and retained productive beta chains. All rows with the same CDR3 protein become a single entry with the most common DNA and genes. The sample table contains 420,000 or so distinct CDR3 sequences; only one count was recorded for approximately 17% of them. 12% of the sample is taken by the ten largest. The sample comprised naive T cells sorted from blood. Sample cell subset or site, as interpreted from the label and publication: cells isolated with a human naive T-cell isolation kit. These TCRs come from a man aged 50 to 60 in good health.

This sequence joins TRBV7-9 and TRBJ1-2, with D possibly TRBD1 on 5 matching bases. Trimming removed 1 base from V and 4 bases from J, with 16 bases in between. The length of the CDR3 is 16 residues. Per germline, CDR1 SEHNR and CDR2 FQNEAQ (reference sequence). CDR3 DNA: TGTGCCAGCAGCTTAGAGGCAGGGAAGACCCTCTATGGCTACACCTTC. Protein product: CASSLEAGKTLYGYTF. Together with reference TRBV7-9 and TRBJ1-2, the CDR3 gives the full variable domain: DTGVSQNPRHKITKRGQNVTFRCDPISEHNRLYWYRQTLGQGPEFLTYFQNEAQLEKSRLLSDRFSAERPKGSFSTLEIQRTEQGDSAMYLCASSLEAGKTLYGYTFGSGTRLTVV.

About this clonotype itself: This clone may be a read error of a much larger clone one base away. The gene calls are TRBV10-3 and TRBJ2-3, with D unresolved. In germline, CDR1 is ENHRY, CDR2 SYGVKD. The germline V and J ends were trimmed by 11 bases and 4 bases, with 19 bases remaining between them. CDR3 length equals 14 residues. CDR3 in DNA: TGTGCCGCCCTCGGCGACCAGGATGCAGATACGCAGTATTTT. Encoded protein: CAALGDQDADTQYF.

This clonotype showed up many times. The chain uses TRBV29-1 and TRBJ2-7, with 12 bases identical to TRBD2. V shed 1 base and J 3 bases; nucleotides not matched to a gene: 1. This CDR3 is 14 amino acids long. Germline CDR1 SQVTM, CDR2 ANQGSEA. CDR3 in DNA: TGCAGCGTTGAAGGACTAGCGGGAGTCTACGAGCAGTACTTC. Translation: CSVEGLAGVYEQYF.

This clonotype occurred a few times. The rearrangement links TRBV15 to TRBJ2-5, with TRBD2 as a possible D gene (6 bases). The germline gives CDR1 LNHNV, CDR2 YYDKDF (reference sequence). The CDR3 contains 15 residues. V lost 1 base and J 2 bases, leaving 11 bases between the germline ends. The DNA for the CDR3 is TGTGCCACCAGCAGAGCTGCGGGACCTCAAGAGACCCAGTACTTC. The encoded protein is CATSRAAGPQETQYF.

V usage is TRBV6-5 and J usage is TRBJ2-2, with D uncertain. The CDR3 is 17 residues long. Germline V CDR1 and CDR2: MNHEY, SVGAGI. The V end lost 2 bases, the J end lost 1 base, and 14 bases lay between the germline ends. CDR3 amino acids: CASSYRSGQVNTGELFF. DNA for the CDR3: TGTGCCAGCAGTTACCGGTCCGGGCAGGTGAACACCGGGGAGCTGTTTTTT.